The 18 T cell receptor beta chains reported below all come from one sample, sequenced in a study of Graves' ophthalmopathy and Graves' hyperthyroidism. TCR beta CDR3 regions were amplified from RNA transcripts. HTBI-primed first-round RT-PCR preceded second-round multiplex PCR. TCRdb processed the multiplex PCR reads anew with MiXCR; each CDR3 protein has one entry. The sample yields about 1.2 million distinct CDR3 sequences, less than 45% seen once. Sequences were obtained from peripheral blood or thyroid tissue (not recorded which). All receptors derive from an adult man with Graves' hyperthyroidism.

This clonotype was seen many times. The gene calls are TRBV20-1 and TRBJ1-6; tentatively, D is TRBD1 (5 bases). The germline V gene encodes CDR1 DFQATT and CDR2 SNEGSKA (reference sequence). Trimming cost V 4 bases and J 3 bases, with 19 bases left between them. The CDR3 loop spans 17 amino acids. CDR3 amino acids: CSAKETGRAFYNSPLHF. The CDR3 DNA reads as TGCAGTGCTAAAGAGACGGGCAGGGCATTCTATAATTCACCCCTCCACTTT.

This clonotype was seen many times. The chain is built from TRBV7-9 and TRBJ1-5, with a tentative D call TRBD1 (5 bases). Trimming took off 1 base at V and 7 bases at J, with 14 bases between the two ends. There are 15 residues in the CDR3. Germline CDR1 is SEHNR and CDR2 is FQNEAQ (reference sequence). The chain's CDR3 is CASSLGDSGRQPQHF. For the CDR3, the DNA is TGTGCCAGCAGCTTAGGGGACTCAGGGCGACAGCCCCAGCATTTT.

As concerns this clonotype: Its ends do not fully match the called genes, so a read error is possible. This CDR3 is CASSQDSSPGGESYEQYF. CDR3 DNA: TGCGCCAGCAGCCAAGACTCCTCGCCGGGGGGAGAATCCTACGAGCAGTACTTC. V gene TRBV7-3 combines with J gene TRBJ2-7; 7 bases line up with TRBD2. Germline V gene lookup returns CDR1 SGHTA and CDR2 FQGTGA. The CDR3 runs to 18 residues.

This clonotype showed up just a few times. V and J are TRBV6-6 and TRBJ2-2; D is ambiguous. The germline V gene has CDR1 MNHNY and CDR2 SVGAGI (reference sequence). This CDR3 region has 13 residues. Trimming removed 5 bases from V and 3 bases from J, with 7 bases in between. The CDR3 protein is CASSTIDTGELFF. CDR3 bases: TGTGCCAGCAGTACCATAGACACCGGGGAGCTGTTTTTT.

This clonotype was found a few times. The CDR3 loop reads CASSIVPGTVYQETQYF. CDR3 sequence (DNA): TGTGCCAGTAGTATAGTCCCCGGGACTGTGTACCAAGAGACCCAGTACTTC. V is TRBV19 and J is TRBJ2-5; a possible D gene is TRBD2 (6 bases). Germline values: CDR1 LNHDA, CDR2 SQIVND (reference sequence). Trimming left V 1 base short and J 0 bases short, with 15 bases between. The CDR3 spans 17 residues.

The chain couples TRBV12-3 or TRBV12-4 to TRBJ1-5; the D gene is possibly TRBD1 (5 bases). Trimming removed 8 bases from V and 2 bases from J, with 16 bases in between. This CDR3 has 15 residues. The CDR3 reads CASRVGGEGNQPQHF. DNA of the CDR3: TGTGCCAGCCGCGTGGGGGGGGAGGGCAATCAGCCCCAGCATTTT.

The chain combines TRBV15 with TRBJ2-2; 8 nucleotides align to TRBD1. Germline V gives CDR1 LNHNV, CDR2 YYDKDF (reference sequence). This CDR3 has 16 residues. Trimming at V came to 0 bases and at J to 4 bases, leaving 4 bases not matched to a gene. The DNA of the CDR3 is TGTGCCACCAGCAGAGATGCCACAGGGGGCACCGGGGAGCTGTTTTTT. Its protein product is CATSRDATGGTGELFF.

The sample holds a few counts of this clonotype. The genes are TRBV5-4 and TRBJ2-3, with 7 bases matching TRBD1. The CDR3 is 16 amino acids. Trimming cost V 4 bases and J 4 bases; bases outside gene matches: 12. Germline lookup yields CDR1 SGHNT and CDR2 YYREEE (reference sequence). As DNA, the CDR3 is TGTGCCAGCAGCCCGAAGGCTACAGGGGTGGCAGATACGCAGTATTTT. It specifies CASSPKATGVADTQYF. Using reference TRBV5-4 and TRBJ2-3 for the parts outside the CDR3, the full variable domain is ETGVTQSPTHLIKTRGQQVTLRCSSQSGHNTVSWYQQALGQGPQFIFQYYREEENGRGNFPPRFSGLQFPNYSSELNVNALELDDSALYLCASSPKATGVADTQYFGPGTRLTVL.

The chain couples TRBV5-6 to TRBJ2-2; perhaps D is TRBD1 or TRBD2 (5 bases each). The germline CDR1 and CDR2 sequences are SGHDT and YYEEEE. The CDR3 is made up of 16 amino acids. The V end lost 7 bases, the J end lost 2 bases, and 18 bases lay between the germline ends. CDR3 sequence reads: CASGTWWRFNTGELFF. The CDR3 DNA reads TGTGCCAGCGGGACGTGGTGGAGATTTAACACCGGGGAGCTGTTTTTT. Filled out from reference TRBV5-6 and TRBJ2-2, the complete variable domain reads DAGVTQSPTHLIKTRGQQVTLRCSPKSGHDTVSWYQQALGQGPQFIFQYYEEEERQRGNFPDRFSGHQFPNYSSELNVNALLLGDSALYLCASGTWWRFNTGELFFGEGSRLTVL.

Comment on this clonotype: Germline is not matched at one junction end, which may reflect a read error. This rearrangement joins TRBV29-1 to TRBJ1-2; 9 positions agree with TRBD1. The germline V gene encodes CDR1 SQVTM and CDR2 ANQGSEA. This CDR3 region has 13 residues. In nucleotides, the CDR3 is TGCAGCGCCACCGGGACAGGGTTCGATGGCTGCACCTTC. Protein sequence: CSATGTGFDGCTF.

This clonotype has ten or more counts. This sequence joins TRBV7-9 and TRBJ2-5; D ambiguous. Germline lookup yields CDR1 SEHNR and CDR2 FQNEAQ (reference sequence). This CDR3 is 11 amino acids long. V lost 7 bases to trimming and J lost 5 bases, with 8 bases between them. The CDR3 is CASNSGETQYF. The CDR3 coding sequence is TGTGCCAGCAACTCCGGGGAGACCCAGTACTTC.

A single count supports this clonotype. A much larger clone lies a single base off, so this may be a read error. The chain combines TRBV7-6 with TRBJ1-4; D call uncertain. This CDR3 has 17 amino acids. Germline V gives CDR1 SGHVS, CDR2 FNYEAQ. The CDR3 DNA reads as TGTGCCAGCAGCCGGGAAGGTTCCTCCGGAACTAATGAAAATCTGTTTTTT. The encoded protein is CASSREGSSGTNENLFF.

As regards this clonotype: Lacking the conserved final phenylalanine or tryptophan, this CDR3 likely reflects a read error. The DNA is omitted, as the CDR3 cannot be located on it reliably, and the CDR3 follows TCRdb's listing. V gene TRBV19 combines with J gene TRBJ2-6. Germline V CDR1 and CDR2: LNHDA, SQIVND (reference sequence). The length of the CDR3 is 8 amino acids, counting both ends. The CDR3 spells CASRAMTG.

This clonotype was observed a handful of times. The chain uses TRBV3-1 and TRBJ1-1, with D hard to call. The CDR3 runs to 14 residues. Trimming stripped 2 bases from V and 1 base from J, with 8 bases between. CDR1 LGHDT and CDR2 YNNKEL come from the germline V gene (reference sequence). The CDR3 sequence: CASSQRVENTEAFF. CDR3 bases: TGTGCCAGCAGCCAAAGGGTGGAGAACACTGAAGCTTTCTTT.

As for this clonotype: The junction differs from germline at one of its ends, possibly a read error. The chain links TRBV6-5 to TRBJ2-7; unclear D gene. Germline CDR1 and CDR2: MNHEY and SVGAGI. The length of the CDR3 is 16 residues. The CDR3 DNA is TGTGCCGGCAGTTCGTCCCCCGAGCCTACACGATACGAGCAGTACTTC. This sequence encodes CAGSSSPEPTRYEQYF.

The V gene is TRBV11-2, the J gene TRBJ1-1; TRBD1 aligns across 10 bases. The V gene's germline CDR1 is SGHAT and CDR2 FQNNGV. The J segment lost 1 base and the V segment lost 5 bases, leaving 4 bases of the junction unmatched. CDR3 size: 15 residues. CDR3 nucleotides: TGTGCCAGCAGCGGCCGGGACAGGGGGAACACTGAAGCTTTCTTT. Translated: CASSGRDRGNTEAFF.

About this clonotype: This CDR3 fails to terminate in the conserved phenylalanine or tryptophan, so it likely reflects a read error. It is unclear where the CDR3 begins or ends on the DNA, so no DNA is shown, and the CDR3 is as TCRdb lists it. The chain's CDR3 is CSVEPTTQR. The genes are TRBV29-1 and TRBJ1-3. The CDR3 is 9 residues long, ends included. CDR1 and CDR2 from the germline V gene are SQVTM and ANQGSEA.

The CDR3 sequence: CASSILKNQPQHF. For the CDR3, the DNA is TGTGCCAGTAGTATATTGAAGAATCAGCCCCAGCATTTT. V is TRBV19 and J is TRBJ1-5; unclear D gene. This CDR3 region has 13 residues. Germline loops: CDR1 LNHDA, CDR2 SQIVND (reference sequence). Trimming shortened V by 2 bases and J by 4 bases, and 6 bases separated the two germline ends.